A selection of T cell receptor beta chains follows, all from one sample in a study of blood T cell repertoires in COVID-19. Profiled with immunoSEQ multiplex PCR; TCRdb holds only in-frame clones, not every one. The table includes about 170,000 clones, around four fifths detected once. The sample consisted of peripheral blood. These receptors were collected from a woman older than 75 with COVID-19, enrolled during active disease. The CDR3 runs from the conserved cysteine through the conserved F or W. D genes are given only for firm matches. Clone size appears in some rows only: once, few, many, or a class for an expanded clone.

abundance	j_gene	d_gene	v_gene	CDR3nt	CDR3aa
-	TRBJ1-6	-	TRBV6-5	TGTGCCAGCAAGACAGCCTCTAATTCACCCCTCCACTTT	CASKTASNSPLHF
-	TRBJ1-1	TRBD1	TRBV19	TGTGCCAGTAGTCCAGGACAGGGGTGGAACACTGAAGCTTTCTTT	CASSPGQGWNTEAFF
-	TRBJ1-5	TRBD1	TRBV6-5	TGTGCCAGCAGTACCCAGGACAGGAGGAATCAGCCCCAGCATTTT	CASSTQDRRNQPQHF
-	TRBJ2-5	-	TRBV7-2	TGTGCCAGCAGCTTAGTGCGTGGCTCCTCCGGGGGGACCCAGTACTTC	CASSLVRGSSGGTQYF
-	TRBJ1-3	-	TRBV7-9	TGTGCCAGCAGCCCAGGGCTTGACCCTAGGGGTGGAAACACCATATATTTT	CASSPGLDPRGGNTIYF
-	TRBJ2-1	-	TRBV5-1	TGCGCCAGCAGTCCCGGGACTCAGTACAATGAGCAGTTCTTC	CASSPGTQYNEQFF
-	TRBJ2-5	-	TRBV7-8	TGTGCCAGCAGCCGCGGGATCCAAGAGAGATCCCAGTACTTC	CASSRGIQERSQYF
-	TRBJ1-1	-	TRBV9	TGTGCCAGCAGCGTAGTTGAGGGAACTGAAGCTTTCTTT	CASSVVEGTEAFF
-	TRBJ2-3	TRBD2	TRBV7-9	TGTGCCAGCAGCTCCTCCTCTGGGGGGGGGAGAGATACGCAGTATTTT	CASSSSSGGGRDTQYF
few	TRBJ1-2	TRBD1	TRBV6-5	TGTGCCAGCACCTACAGGGGCGCAGGCTATGGCTACACCTTC	CASTYRGAGYGYTF
-	TRBJ2-7	-	TRBV11-2	TGTGCCAGCAGCCCGAGACAAGGCCAGGGTGAGCAGTACTTC	CASSPRQGQGEQYF
few	TRBJ2-5	-	TRBV25-1	TGTGCCAGCAGTGAATCTCTTGCAGGGTCGACCCAGTACTTC	CASSESLAGSTQYF
-	TRBJ1-2	-	TRBV7-2	TGTGCCAGCAGCTCAGGGAACATCCATGGCTACACCTTC	CASSSGNIHGYTF
once	TRBJ2-1	TRBD2	TRBV19	TGTGCCAGTAGCCTGGCGGGACTAGCGGGGGGTAATGAGCAGTTCTTC	CASSLAGLAGGNEQFF
-	TRBJ1-2	TRBD1	TRBV6-5	TGTGCCAGCAGAGGACAGGGACTCTATGGCTACACCTTC	CASRGQGLYGYTF
-	TRBJ1-1	TRBD1	TRBV14	TGTGCCAGCAGCCAAGGCGGGACAGGGGGCTACTCTGAAGCTTTCTTT	CASSQGGTGGYSEAFF
-	TRBJ1-2	TRBD1	TRBV2	TGTGCCAGTCTCTTCATGGGGGACAGCTATGGCTACACCTTC	CASLFMGDSYGYTF
-	TRBJ2-5	-	TRBV3-1/TRBV3-2	TGTGCCAGCAGCCAAGACGGGGGGCCCCAGTACTTC	CASSQDGGPQYF
-	TRBJ2-5	-	TRBV7-8	TGTGCCAGCAGCTTATCGGAGCTACAAGAGACCCAGTACTTC	CASSLSELQETQYF
-	TRBJ1-2	TRBD1	TRBV27	TGTGCCAGCAGTTTACCAGGGGGCCTTGGCTACACCTTC	CASSLPGGLGYTF
-	TRBJ2-1	TRBD2	TRBV2	TGTGCCAGCAGCGACCCCGGCGGGGGGACCTACAATGAGCAGTTCTTC	CASSDPGGGTYNEQFF
-	TRBJ2-5	-	TRBV3-1/TRBV3-2	TGTGCCAGCAGCCAAGCCTCCCAGGCAGGAGAGACCCAGTACTTC	CASSQASQAGETQYF
-	TRBJ2-2	-	TRBV16	TGTGCCAGCAGCCCGCAGTTGTCAGGACAGCCCGGGGAGCTGTTTTTT	CASSPQLSGQPGELFF
-	TRBJ2-3	-	TRBV3-1/TRBV3-2	TGTGCCAGCAGGGCAGCCCAACTAGCTCCTGGCACAGATACGCAGTATTTT	CASRAAQLAPGTDTQYF
-	TRBJ1-6	-	TRBV9	TGTGCCAGCAGCGTGGGGCAGGATAATTCACCCCTCCACTTT	CASSVGQDNSPLHF
-	TRBJ1-1	-	TRBV7-3	TGTGCCAGCAGTTTGCTCATATCGGGATTAGGGACTGAAGCTTTCTTT	CASSLLISGLGTEAFF
-	TRBJ1-5	-	TRBV19	TGTGCCAGTAGACAGGGCAATCAGCCCCAGCATTTT	CASRQGNQPQHF
few	TRBJ2-1	TRBD2	TRBV27	TGTGCCAGCAGCCTAGAGTCTAGCGGTCTCTCCTACAATGAGCAGTTCTTC	CASSLESSGLSYNEQFF
once	TRBJ2-5	-	TRBV5-1	TGCGCCAGCAGCTTGGGGTCGCGGGGTCGGGGTCAAGAGACCCAGTACTTC	CASSLGSRGRGQETQYF
-	TRBJ1-5	-	TRBV21-1	TGTGCCAGCAGCAAAGGTGCAGGGCGTCGCTATAGCAATCAGCCCCAGCATTTT	CASSKGAGRRYSNQPQHF
-	TRBJ2-5	-	TRBV5-3	TGTGCCAGGCACCGCGAGGGCACCCAAGAGACCCAGTACTTC	CARHREGTQETQYF
-	TRBJ1-3	-	TRBV5-1	TGCGCCAGCAGCTCCCGGGGAAGCGACTCTGGAAACACCATATATTTT	CASSSRGSDSGNTIYF
-	TRBJ1-1	-	TRBV6-1	TGTGCCAGCAGTGAAGGGTGGAGGGTGGGGAACACTGAAGCTTTCTTT	CASSEGWRVGNTEAFF
-	TRBJ2-3	-	TRBV2	TGTGCCAGCAGTGACTTGCGCCCAAATACGCAGTATTTT	CASSDLRPNTQYF
-	TRBJ1-1	TRBD1	TRBV6-5	TGTGCCAGCACCAGGGGGACGAACACTGAAGCTTTCTTT	CASTRGTNTEAFF
-	TRBJ2-7	-	TRBV5-4	TGTGCCAGCAGCTCCCCACGCGGGGTAGAGGAGCAGTACTTC	CASSSPRGVEEQYF
-	TRBJ2-3	-	TRBV29-1	TGCAGCGCCCCTCCAGCGGGTCCCTACCCCACAGATACGCAGTATTTT	CSAPPAGPYPTDTQYF
-	TRBJ2-7	TRBD2	TRBV5-1	TGCGCCAGCAGTCCCGGGAGGGAAGGGCCGAACGAGCAGTACTTC	CASSPGREGPNEQYF
-	TRBJ1-3	-	TRBV11-2	TGTGCCAGCAGCTTTCAGGCGAACTCTGGAAACACCATATATTTT	CASSFQANSGNTIYF
-	TRBJ1-2	-	TRBV25-1	TGTGCCAGCAGTGAATCGGGGACTTTTGGCTACACCTTC	CASSESGTFGYTF
-	TRBJ1-5	-	TRBV3-1/TRBV3-2	TGTGCCAGCAGCCAATATGAGGGTGGAGGTAGCAATCAGCCCCAGCATTTT	CASSQYEGGGSNQPQHF
-	TRBJ2-2	TRBD2	TRBV3-1/TRBV3-2	TGTGCCAGCAGCCAAGGGACTAGCGGGATCCGGGGGGAGCTGTTTTTT	CASSQGTSGIRGELFF
-	TRBJ1-2	TRBD1	TRBV6-5	TGTGCCAGCAGTATCCGGACAGGGGTGAATGGCTACACCTTC	CASSIRTGVNGYTF
-	TRBJ2-2	-	TRBV9	TGTGCCAGCAGCGTAGCGGGACACAACACCGGGGAGCTGTTTTTT	CASSVAGHNTGELFF
-	TRBJ2-3	-	TRBV5-6	TGTGCCAGCAGCTTACGACAAGGCTACACAGATACGCAGTATTTT	CASSLRQGYTDTQYF